Following are 9 T cell receptor beta chains from one sample sequenced in a study of cytotoxic CD8 clonotypes in ibrutinib-treated CLL. Here immunoSEQ multiplex PCR was the method, and the copy in TCRdb shows in-frame clones only, minus some. This table has 40,000 or so clones, over 60% appearing once. The sample was PBMCs, taken after 12 months of ibrutinib treatment. The receptor source for this set is a human donor with chronic lymphocytic leukemia.

This clone came up once. DNA for the CDR3: TGTGCCAGCTCACCAGGAAACAATCAGCCCCAGCATTTT. Protein product: CASSPGNNQPQHF. This chain joins TRBV18 and TRBJ1-5; D not resolved. The CDR3 contains 13 residues. Between the trimmed V and J ends, which lost 2 bases and 3 bases, there was a span of 5 bases. Germline CDR1 is KGHSH and CDR2 is LQKENI.

V and J are TRBV7-2 and TRBJ1-1; tentatively, D is TRBD1 (6 bases). Germline loops: CDR1 SGHTA, CDR2 FQGNSA. Trimming left V 5 bases short and J 6 bases short, with 25 bases between. The CDR3 has 17 residues. In nucleotides, the CDR3 is TGTGCCAGCAGCCCAGGCCAGGGGTTTACCGGCGTCGCTGAAGCTTTCTTT. Translating gives CASSPGQGFTGVAEAFF. Complete variable domain (other parts from reference TRBV7-2 and TRBJ1-1): GAGVSQSPSNKVTEKGKDVELRCDPISGHTALYWYRQSLGQGLEFLIYFQGNSAPDKSGLPSDRFSAERTGGSVSTLTIQRTQQEDSAVYLCASSPGQGFTGVAEAFFGQGTRLTVV.

The chain recombines TRBV7-9 with TRBJ2-1; TRBD2 might be the D (5 bases). The CDR3 totals 15 residues. The germline V gene has CDR1 SEHNR and CDR2 FQNEAQ (reference sequence). V lost 4 bases and J 3 bases, leaving 13 bases between the germline ends. The CDR3 sequence is CASSSASYVYNEQFF. In nucleotides, the CDR3 is TGTGCCAGCAGCTCCGCTAGCTACGTCTACAATGAGCAGTTCTTC.

The chain joins TRBV28 to TRBJ2-1; 8 positions match TRBD2. Germline CDR1 reads MDHEN; CDR2 reads SYDVKM. The length of the CDR3 is 16 residues. Trimming took 5 bases from V and 4 from J; bases not matched to a gene: 10. The chain's CDR3 is CASSPSGSGVYNEQFF. CDR3 nucleotides: TGTGCCAGCAGTCCATCCGGTAGCGGGGTATACAATGAGCAGTTCTTC.

The gene calls are TRBV9 and TRBJ2-6, with 8 bases that match TRBD1. Germline CDR1 reads SGDLS; CDR2 reads YYNGEE. After removal of 3 bases from V and 4 bases from J, the junction contained 24 bases not matched to a gene. The CDR3 consists of 22 residues. The CDR3 loop is CASSATQLPGGPTSGGANVLTF. In nucleotides, the CDR3 is TGTGCCAGCAGCGCGACTCAGCTTCCAGGGGGCCCGACAAGTGGCGGGGCCAACGTCCTGACTTTC.

This sequence joins TRBV10-1 and TRBJ2-5; D ambiguous. CDR3 size: 13 residues. The germline V gene has CDR1 WNHNN and CDR2 SYGVQD (reference sequence). V lost 8 bases, J lost 2 bases, and 12 bases lay in between. The CDR3 bases are TGCGCCAGCCAAAGTTTGGGGCAAGAGACCCAGTACTTC. Its protein is CASQSLGQETQYF.

The V gene is TRBV25-1, the J gene TRBJ2-2; TRBD2 might be the D (5 bases). Germline lookup yields CDR1 MGHDK and CDR2 SYGVNS. The CDR3 loop spans 15 amino acids. The V and J ends lost 3 bases and 2 bases respectively, with 10 bases between them. The CDR3 spells CASSDGIPNTGELFF. In DNA, the CDR3 is TGTGCCAGCAGTGACGGGATACCCAACACCGGGGAGCTGTTTTTT.

The chain joins TRBV6-6 to TRBJ2-3, with 13 positions matching TRBD2. CDR1 MNHNY and CDR2 SVGAGI come from the germline V gene (reference sequence). J lost 5 bases, V lost 5 bases, and 7 bases had no gene match. The CDR3 extends over 16 amino acids. The CDR3 sequence is CASSHWTSGRGDTQYF. The CDR3 region has the DNA TGTGCCAGCAGTCATTGGACTAGCGGGAGAGGAGATACGCAGTATTTT.

The chain employs TRBV7-7 and TRBJ2-7; TRBD1 agrees at 7 bases. This CDR3 spans 13 amino acids. V lost 5 bases, J lost 3 bases, and 4 bases stayed unmatched. CDR1 is SSHAT, CDR2 FNYEAQ, per germline (reference sequence). The CDR3 region is CASSLGQDYEQYF. CDR3 DNA sequence: TGTGCCAGCAGCCTAGGACAGGACTACGAGCAGTACTTC.